This T cell receptor beta chain was obtained from a study of cytomegalovirus exposure and HLA in healthy donors. Study observations and caveats: TCR sequences were mostly rare, though some public TCRs occurred in many donors. A later analysis linked a missense DCLRE1C variant to TCR beta V- and J-gene trimming. The study dropped some indistinguishable V segments, TRBV6-2 and TRBV6-3 among them.

A remark on this clone: Its antigen is currently unknown.

The study sampled nominally healthy donors, though unrecorded immune exposures were likely. The PCR was carried out with 60 Vbeta primers and 13 Jbeta primers. The repertoire was sequenced with immunoSEQ multiplex PCR; TCRdb's copy has only in-frame clones and lacks some. The profile covers about 180,000 clones, with about 79% appearing a single time and around 1.5% taken by the ten largest. The junction had 6 bases not matched to a gene; V was cut back by 5 bases and J by 3 bases. The CDR3 is 15 amino acids. Germline-derived CDR1 and CDR2 are SGHRS and YFSETQ. The sequence came from a man in his late teens or twenties in good health and CMV-seronegative. Sequencing was done on a sample of PBMCs. V and J are TRBV5-1 and TRBJ2-1, with 9 bases aligning to TRBD1. CDR3 coding DNA: TGCGCCAGCAGGGCACGGGACAGGGACTACAATGAGCAGTTCTTC. Amino acids: CASRARDRDYNEQFF.